Below are 24 T cell receptor beta chains sequenced from a single sample in a study of shared clonotypes between healthy human individuals. Libraries were prepared by immunoSEQ multiplex PCR; TCRdb keeps only in-frame clonotypes and omits some of them. The sample consists of 450,000 to 650,000 clones, around 81% of them appearing once. The sample was PBMCs. All receptors derive from a woman between 40 and 50 years old in good health. Some clones in this sample may be carry-over from other donors' samples.

This clone has only one observation. The chain combines TRBV6-1 with TRBJ1-5; 7 bases are shared with TRBD1. Unmatched junction bases numbered 2, after V lost 1 base and J lost 5 bases. The V gene's germline CDR1 is MNHNS and CDR2 SASEGT. This CDR3 has 14 residues. In DNA form, the CDR3 reads TGTGCCAGCAGTGAAGGACAGGGCTATCAGCCCCAGCATTTT. Its translation is CASSEGQGYQPQHF.

With respect to this clone: The same CDR3 arises from other DNA sequences in this sample as well. The CDR3 region is CASSLGGSGNTIYF. The CDR3 DNA reads as TGTGCCAGCAGCTTGGGGGGTTCTGGAAACACCATATATTTT. V and J are TRBV7-9 and TRBJ1-3; a weak D match, TRBD1 (5 bases). Between the trimmed V and J ends, which lost 3 bases and 1 base, there was a span of 7 bases. Germline loops: CDR1 SEHNR, CDR2 FQNEAQ (reference sequence). The length of the CDR3 is 14 residues.

The chain is built from TRBV11-2 and TRBJ2-4; D gene unclear. The CDR3 is 16 residues long. The germline V gene encodes CDR1 SGHAT and CDR2 FQNNGV. V lost 5 bases, J lost 0 bases, and 14 bases lay in between. Here the CDR3 DNA reads TGTGCCAGCAGCCCTATAGGAACACTAGCCAAAAACATTCAGTACTTC. Protein: CASSPIGTLAKNIQYF. Using reference TRBV11-2 and TRBJ2-4 for the parts outside the CDR3, the full variable domain is EAGVAQSPRYKIIEKRQSVAFWCNPISGHATLYWYQQILGQGPKLLIQFQNNGVVDDSQLPKDRFSAERLKGVDSTLKIQPAKLEDSAVYLCASSPIGTLAKNIQYFGAGTRLSVL.

This chain uses TRBV18 with TRBJ2-5, with TRBD1 matching over 7 bases. The assigned J gene may be wrong: the sequence end matches TRBJ2-7 better. The CDR3 has 14 amino acids. Germline CDR1 and CDR2: KGHSH and LQKENI. The CDR3 loop is CASSPKTGSYEQYF. The CDR3 DNA reads as TGTGCCAGCTCACCTAAGACAGGGTCCTACGAGCAGTACTTC.

J is TRBJ2-7 and V is TRBV6-5; TRBD2 aligns across 10 bases. CDR3 length: 14 amino acids. Germline trimming cut 10 bases from V and 3 bases from J; bases unmatched to any gene: 9. Germline V gives CDR1 MNHEY, CDR2 SVGAGI. The CDR3 nucleotides are TGTGCCACCACTGGTCCTAGCGGGAGCTACGAGCAGTACTTC. Translating it yields CATTGPSGSYEQYF.

This chain links TRBV18 with TRBJ2-3; possibly TRBD1 for D (6 bases). CDR1 and CDR2 from the germline V gene are KGHSH and LQKENI. CDR3 length: 15 amino acids. V was pared by 2 bases and J by 4 bases, with 13 bases between. For the CDR3, the DNA is TGTGCCAGCTCACCAGGCCAGGGGAGCGCAGATACGCAGTATTTT. Amino acids: CASSPGQGSADTQYF.

The chain uses TRBV11-2 and TRBJ2-1, with D possibly matching TRBD1 (7 bases). V was clipped by 5 bases and J by 4 bases, with 18 bases between them. This CDR3 is 16 amino acids long. Germline CDR1 is SGHAT and CDR2 is FQNNGV. The CDR3 DNA is TGTGCCAGCAGCGACCAGGGGGGTCAGAATTACAATGAGCAGTTCTTC. Its translation is CASSDQGGQNYNEQFF.

V usage is TRBV28 and J usage is TRBJ1-4; the D gene is possibly TRBD1 (5 bases). V shed 1 base and J shed 12 bases, with 12 bases lying between them. Germline assignment: CDR1 MDHEN and CDR2 SYDVKM. This CDR3 has 13 residues. The chain's CDR3 is CASSLSQQGELFF. CDR3 DNA sequence: TGTGCCAGCAGTTTATCCCAGCAAGGGGAACTGTTTTTT.

The chain is built from TRBV5-1 and TRBJ2-7, with D possibly matching TRBD2 (7 bases). This CDR3 is 15 amino acids long. CDR1 is SGHRS and CDR2 is YFSETQ in the germline V gene. V lost 4 bases to trimming and J lost 4 bases, with 18 bases between them. This CDR3 is CASSRRGGIVYEQYF. The CDR3 nucleotides read TGCGCCAGCAGCCGAAGGGGGGGCATAGTTTACGAGCAGTACTTC.

This chain uses TRBV7-2 with TRBJ1-2, with D hard to call. V was clipped by 3 bases and J by 8 bases, with 10 bases between them. Per the germline V gene, CDR1 is SGHTA and CDR2 is FQGNSA. This CDR3 contains 12 residues. CDR3 coding DNA: TGTGCCAGCAGCTTTCGGAAGAGGGGCTACACCTTC. Encoded protein: CASSFRKRGYTF.

The CDR3 protein is CASSPGTGGWGTEAFF. The CDR3 region has the DNA TGTGCCAGCTCACCCGGGACAGGGGGCTGGGGCACTGAAGCTTTCTTT. The genes are TRBV18 and TRBJ1-1; 12 positions match TRBD1. The V and J ends lost 3 bases and 4 bases, in that order; junction bases with no gene match: 6. The CDR3 spans 16 residues. Looked up from germline, CDR1 is KGHSH and CDR2 is LQKENI.

This chain joins TRBV7-8 and TRBJ2-1; maybe TRBD1 (6 bases). This CDR3 has 13 amino acids. CDR1 SGHVS and CDR2 FQNEAQ come from the germline V gene. V was pared by 10 bases and J by 10 bases, with 20 bases between. CDR3 protein: CATSRGWVGEQFF. The CDR3 nucleotides are TGTGCCACCTCTAGGGGGTGGGTCGGGGAGCAGTTCTTC.

The chain has TRBV30 and TRBJ2-5; maybe TRBD2 (5 bases). The V end was cut by 2 bases, the J end by 4 bases, with 17 bases between. CDR1 is GTSNPN, CDR2 SVGIG, per germline (reference sequence). The CDR3 loop spans 15 amino acids. The CDR3 region is CAWSSRGFFRETQYF. As DNA, the CDR3 is TGTGCCTGGAGTTCACGAGGGTTTTTTAGAGAGACCCAGTACTTC.

This chain connects TRBV28 to TRBJ1-1; D uncertain. The ends were cut back, 1 base at V and 1 base at J, with 7 bases in the middle. The germline V gene has CDR1 MDHEN and CDR2 SYDVKM. There are 14 residues in the CDR3. The CDR3 spells CASSLSYRNTEAFF. For the CDR3, the DNA is TGTGCCAGCAGTTTATCTTACAGGAACACTGAAGCTTTCTTT.

In this sample, this clone turned up many times. The V call is TRBV6-4, the J call TRBJ1-4; 8 bases align to TRBD1. Trimming cost V 3 bases and J 7 bases; bases outside gene matches: 7. The CDR3 extends over 15 amino acids. CDR1 and CDR2 from the germline V gene are MRHNA and SNTAGT. The CDR3 loop reads CASSEAGGEGEKLFF. In DNA form, the CDR3 reads TGTGCCAGCAGTGAAGCAGGGGGCGAAGGTGAAAAACTGTTTTTT.

The chain employs TRBV6-5 and TRBJ2-7; D gene unclear. The length of the CDR3 is 14 residues. Germline lookup yields CDR1 MNHEY and CDR2 SVGAGI. V lost 0 bases and J lost 1, with 7 bases in between. The CDR3, as DNA: TGTGCCAGCAGTTACTCACCCAGTTCCTACGAGCAGTACTTC. Its protein product is CASSYSPSSYEQYF.

As to this clone: Relative to the germline gene, one junction end is altered; a read error may explain this. This CDR3 is also generated by other DNA sequences in the sample. The V gene is TRBV30, the J gene TRBJ1-5, with D unclear. Germline CDR1 GTSNPN, CDR2 SVGIG (reference sequence). CDR3 length: 13 residues. Here the CDR3 reads CAIRRPGSKTQHF. In DNA, the CDR3 is TGCGCCATAAGAAGGCCGGGGAGTAAGACTCAGCATTTT. The full variable domain, completed using reference TRBV30 and TRBJ1-5, is SQTIHQWPATLVQPVGSPLSLECTVEGTSNPNLYWYRQAAGRGLQLLFYSVGIGQISSEVPQNLSASRPQDRQFILSSKKLLLSDSGFYLCAIRRPGSKTQHFGDGTRLSIL.

There are a few counts of this clone. The genes are TRBV4-1 and TRBJ2-2; 15 positions match TRBD2. The germline V gene encodes CDR1 MGHRA and CDR2 YSYEKL. The length of the CDR3 is 19 residues. Losses at the gene ends were 4 bases for V and 3 bases for J; bases not matched to a gene: 9. As DNA, the CDR3 is TGCGCCAGCAGCCTCCAGGGACTAGCGGGAGGCCTCGACACCGGGGAGCTGTTTTTT. Its translation is CASSLQGLAGGLDTGELFF.

The chain carries TRBV5-5 and TRBJ2-1; 11 positions agree with TRBD2. Germline V gives CDR1 SGHKS, CDR2 YYEKEE (reference sequence). The CDR3 has 15 amino acids. The V and J ends lost 0 bases and 12 bases, in that order; junction bases with no gene match: 8. The DNA of the CDR3 is TGTGCCAGCAGCTTGGGGGTAGCGGGAGGGCCGGGGCAGTTCTTC. This encodes CASSLGVAGGPGQFF.

The rearrangement uses TRBV7-2 and TRBJ1-1, with D tentatively TRBD1 (6 bases). The germline gives CDR1 SGHTA, CDR2 FQGNSA. V lost 1 base to trimming and J lost 10 bases, with 10 bases between them. CDR3 length: 12 residues. CDR3 amino acids: CASSLGQDLAFF. In DNA, the CDR3 is TGTGCCAGCAGCTTAGGACAGGACCTAGCTTTCTTT.

The chain combines TRBV2 with TRBJ2-2; unclear D gene. Germline V gene sequence: CDR1 SNHLY, CDR2 FYNNEI. This CDR3 region has 12 residues. Trimming shortened V by 2 bases and J by 6 bases, and 4 bases separated the two germline ends. In DNA form, the CDR3 reads TGTGCCAGCAGTGAATACGCCGGGGAGCTGTTTTTT. Translation gives CASSEYAGELFF.

CDR3 loop: CASSGLAGVYEQYF. Written as DNA, the CDR3 is TGTGCCAGCAGTGGGCTAGCGGGGGTGTACGAGCAGTACTTC. This chain links TRBV28 with TRBJ2-7; 10 bases line up with TRBD2. The junction had 5 bases not matched to a gene; V was cut back by 5 bases and J by 4 bases. The CDR3 length is 14 residues. CDR1 and CDR2 from the germline V gene are MDHEN and SYDVKM. The variable domain in full, with the rest retrieved from reference TRBV28 and TRBJ2-7, is DVKVTQSSRYLVKRTGEKVFLECVQDMDHENMFWYRQDPGLGLRLIYFSYDVKMKEKGDIPEGYSVSREKKERFSLILESASTNQTSMYLCASSGLAGVYEQYFGPGTRLTVT.

The CDR3 is CASSDRLAGGRDYNEQFF. CDR3 bases: TGTGCCAGCAGCGATCGACTAGCGGGAGGGCGTGACTACAATGAGCAGTTCTTC. The chain uses TRBV7-3 and TRBJ2-1; TRBD2 agrees at 14 bases. V dropped 5 bases and J dropped 3; count of bases not matched to a gene: 9. This CDR3 contains 18 residues. Germline V gene data show CDR1 as SGHTA and CDR2 as FQGTGA. Supplemented by reference TRBV7-3 and TRBJ2-1, the full variable domain reads GAGVSQTPSNKVTEKGKYVELRCDPISGHTALYWYRQSLGQGPEFLIYFQGTGAADDSGLPNDRFFAVRPEGSVSTLKIQRTERGDSAVYLCASSDRLAGGRDYNEQFFGPGTRLTVL.

The count of this clone is one. This sequence joins TRBV9 and TRBJ2-5; tentative D call: TRBD1 (5 bases). Trimming cost V 0 bases and J 5 bases, with 8 bases left between them. The CDR3 sequence is 13 residues long. Germline V gives CDR1 SGDLS, CDR2 YYNGEE. The CDR3 protein is CASSVAGSETQYF. In DNA form, the CDR3 reads TGTGCCAGCAGCGTAGCAGGGTCCGAGACCCAGTACTTC.